The 22 T cell receptor beta chains below all came from one sample that was sequenced in a study of blood T cell repertoires in COVID-19. TCRdb's copy holds only in-frame clones and misses some; the assay was immunoSEQ multiplex PCR. In the table there are a few hundred thousand clones, roughly 80% of which are singletons. Sequencing was carried out using peripheral blood. These receptors all stem from a woman aged 18-29 years with acute or convalescent COVID-19.

V gene TRBV5-1 combines with J gene TRBJ2-4, with TRBD1 matching over 7 bases. The CDR3 length is 20 residues. After removal of 0 bases from V and 0 bases from J, the junction contained 15 bases not matched to a gene. Per the germline V gene, CDR1 is SGHRS and CDR2 is YFSETQ. Written as DNA, the CDR3 is TGCGCCAGCAGCTTGGGTAGGGGGCTTTTCTCCTCTCTAGCCAAAAACATTCAGTACTTC. The encoded protein is CASSLGRGLFSSLAKNIQYF.

V and J are TRBV9 and TRBJ2-7, with D possibly TRBD1 on 6 matching bases. CDR1 SGDLS and CDR2 YYNGEE come from the germline V gene. The CDR3 has 15 residues. Trimming took 0 bases from V and 3 from J, leaving 13 bases between them. DNA of the CDR3: TGTGCCAGCAGCGTAGACTCAGGGGTGGGCTACGAGCAGTACTTC. Translated, it gives CASSVDSGVGYEQYF. The variable domain in full, completed from reference TRBV9 and TRBJ2-7, reads DSGVTQTPKHLITATGQRVTLRCSPRSGDLSVYWYQQSLDQGLQFLIQYYNGEERAKGNILERFSAQQFPDLHSELNLSSLELGDSALYFCASSVDSGVGYEQYFGPGTRLTVT.

The chain carries TRBV18 and TRBJ1-4; D call uncertain. CDR3 length equals 15 residues. Trimming stripped 3 bases from V and 8 bases from J, with 16 bases between. Germline V gives CDR1 KGHSH, CDR2 LQKENI. The CDR3 loop is CASSPTVPRGEKLFF. The CDR3 DNA is TGTGCCAGCTCACCGACGGTCCCACGAGGGGAAAAACTGTTTTTT.

The genes are TRBV5-1 and TRBJ2-5; 12 bases are shared with TRBD1. J lost 1 base, V lost 3 bases, and 1 base had no gene match. Germline CDR1 is SGHRS and CDR2 is YFSETQ. This CDR3 comprises 15 residues. The CDR3 region has the DNA TGCGCCAGCAGCTGGGGACAGGGGGCCCAAGAGACCCAGTACTTC. It encodes CASSWGQGAQETQYF.

This chain connects TRBV24-1 to TRBJ2-2, with 12 bases identical to TRBD2. V was pared by 2 bases and J by 5 bases, with 5 bases of the junction left unmatched. The germline CDR1 and CDR2 sequences are KGHDR and SFDVKD. The length of the CDR3 is 17 residues. Here the CDR3 reads CATSDSALAGGTGELFF. The CDR3 DNA reads TGTGCCACCAGTGATTCGGCACTAGCGGGAGGTACCGGGGAGCTGTTTTTT.

This sequence joins TRBV7-9 and TRBJ2-3, with D possibly being TRBD1 (6 bases). The V gene lost 2 bases and the J gene lost 2 bases, with 11 bases spanning the gap. The germline CDR1 and CDR2 sequences are SEHNR and FQNEAQ (reference sequence). The CDR3 runs to 15 residues. CDR3 amino acids: CASSLMAGATDTQYF. CDR3 DNA sequence: TGTGCCAGCAGCTTAATGGCAGGGGCCACAGATACGCAGTATTTT. The full variable domain, rest sourced from reference TRBV7-9 and TRBJ2-3, is DTGVSQNPRHKITKRGQNVTFRCDPISEHNRLYWYRQTLGQGPEFLTYFQNEAQLEKSRLLSDRFSAERPKGSFSTLEIQRTEQGDSAMYLCASSLMAGATDTQYFGPGTRLTVL.

This chain joins TRBV7-9 and TRBJ1-2; the D gene is possibly TRBD1 (5 bases). The V gene's germline CDR1 is SEHNR and CDR2 FQNEAQ (reference sequence). V lost 0 bases and J lost 8, with 13 bases in between. There are 14 residues in the CDR3. CDR3 DNA sequence: TGTGCCAGCAGCTTAGCCGCCGGGGGGAACGGCTACACCTTC. The encoded protein is CASSLAAGGNGYTF.

This clone was recorded many times. The J gene is TRBJ1-2, the V gene TRBV23-1; 10 positions agree with TRBD1. TRBV23-1 is annotated as an ORF whose role is uncertain. This CDR3 has 17 amino acids. Trimming removed 1 base from V and 3 bases from J; junction bases left unmatched: 8. DNA for the CDR3: TGCGCCAGCAGTCAATTCTCTTGGGACAGGGGACACTATGGCTACACCTTC. Translated: CASSQFSWDRGHYGYTF.

This chain links TRBV29-1 with TRBJ2-1; weak D call: TRBD1 (6 bases). The CDR3 contains 14 residues. The V gene lost 5 bases and the J gene lost 3 bases, with 14 bases spanning the gap. CDR1 is SQVTM and CDR2 is ANQGSEA in the germline V gene. As DNA, the CDR3 is TGCAGCGTTACGGACAGAGTGGACTACAATGAGCAGTTCTTC. This encodes CSVTDRVDYNEQFF.

This clone was detected only a few times. This same CDR3 is encoded by further DNA sequences in the sample. The CDR3 sequence is CASSYSQGNTEAFF. CDR3 in DNA: TGTGCCAGCAGTTACTCCCAGGGAAACACTGAAGCTTTCTTT. The chain couples TRBV6-5 to TRBJ1-1; tentatively, D is TRBD1 (5 bases). Germline V gene lookup returns CDR1 MNHEY and CDR2 SVGAGI. Trimming stripped 0 bases from V and 2 bases from J, with 7 bases between. The CDR3 length is 14 residues.

This clone was seen only a few times. CDR3 residues: CASSLDRSNQPQHF. CDR3 DNA: TGTGCCAGCAGCTTAGACAGAAGTAATCAGCCCCAGCATTTT. The chain carries TRBV7-2 and TRBJ1-5; D ambiguous. The germline gives CDR1 SGHTA, CDR2 FQGNSA. The CDR3 length is 14 residues. Trimming took 1 base from V and 4 from J, leaving 8 bases between them.

The rearrangement uses TRBV11-2 and TRBJ2-1; 9 positions agree with TRBD2. Germline values: CDR1 SGHAT, CDR2 FQNNGV. Unmatched junction bases numbered 1, after V lost 3 bases and J lost 1 base. The CDR3 runs to 15 residues. In nucleotides, the CDR3 is TGTGCCAGCAGCTTGGGACTAGCATCCTACAATGAGCAGTTCTTC. This sequence encodes CASSLGLASYNEQFF.

This clone was recorded at least ten times. The chain uses TRBV28 and TRBJ1-3, with D perhaps matching TRBD1 (5 bases). Deletions cut 1 base from V and 2 bases from J, with 9 bases between. CDR1 is MDHEN, CDR2 SYDVKM, per germline. The CDR3 runs to 15 residues. Here the CDR3 reads CASSLSTVTGNTIYF. The CDR3 bases are TGTGCCAGCAGTTTATCGACAGTTACTGGAAACACCATATATTTT. The whole variable domain, filled in from reference TRBV28 and TRBJ1-3, reads DVKVTQSSRYLVKRTGEKVFLECVQDMDHENMFWYRQDPGLGLRLIYFSYDVKMKEKGDIPEGYSVSREKKERFSLILESASTNQTSMYLCASSLSTVTGNTIYFGEGSWLTVV.

The V call is TRBV4-3, the J call TRBJ2-1; TRBD2 matches 7 bases. The germline V gene has CDR1 LGHNA and CDR2 YSLEER. The length of the CDR3 is 13 residues. J lost 9 bases, V lost 4 bases, and 6 bases had no gene match. This CDR3 reads CASSLGGSVEQFF. The CDR3 DNA sequence: TGCGCCAGCAGCCTGGGCGGGAGCGTTGAGCAGTTCTTC.

J is TRBJ1-5 and V is TRBV4-3, with D possibly being TRBD1 (5 bases). V shed 0 bases and J shed 9 bases, with 9 bases lying between them. The CDR3 sequence is 13 residues long. Germline V lookup: CDR1 LGHNA, CDR2 YSLEER. In DNA, the CDR3 is TGCGCCAGCAGCCAAGATGGGGGGATGCCCCAGCATTTT. Its protein product is CASSQDGGMPQHF.

This chain joins TRBV4-2 and TRBJ1-6, with D tentatively TRBD1 (5 bases). V was clipped by 0 bases and J by 4 bases, with 16 bases between them. CDR1 and CDR2 (germline): LGHNA, YNFKEQ. The CDR3 length is 18 residues. CDR3 DNA sequence: TGTGCCAGCAGCCAAGAGACCCAGGGAGGTTCTTATAATTCACCCCTCCACTTT. It translates to CASSQETQGGSYNSPLHF.

In DNA form, the CDR3 reads TGTGCCAGCAGCCACATTGGTCTAGGCAAAGATACGCAGTATTTT. Translated, it gives CASSHIGLGKDTQYF. The chain joins TRBV14 to TRBJ2-3; no reliable D call. Trimming cost V 3 bases and J 5 bases, with 15 bases left between them. Looked up from germline, CDR1 is SGHDN and CDR2 is FVKESK. This CDR3 contains 15 residues.

V usage is TRBV7-8 and J usage is TRBJ2-1, with 7 bases matching TRBD2. Germline V lookup: CDR1 SGHVS, CDR2 FQNEAQ. J was trimmed by 5 bases and V by 0 bases; bases with no gene match: 7. This CDR3 comprises 16 residues. CDR3 DNA sequence: TGTGCCAGCAGCTTAGCCCCGGGAGGAACTAACAATGAGCAGTTCTTC. This encodes CASSLAPGGTNNEQFF.

This chain uses TRBV6-2 or TRBV6-3 with TRBJ1-5, with 7 bases aligning to TRBD1. The ends lost 0 bases at V and 1 base at J; junction bases unmatched: 3. Germline CDR1 reads MNHEY; CDR2 reads SVGEGT. The CDR3 is 16 amino acids. The CDR3 DNA follows: TGTGCCAGCAGTTACTCGACAGGGTACAGCAATCAGCCCCAGCATTTT. This encodes CASSYSTGYSNQPQHF.

The chain employs TRBV5-6 and TRBJ2-3, with a weak D call TRBD2 (5 bases). The V end lost 1 base, the J end lost 4 bases, and 7 bases lay between the germline ends. Germline V gene data show CDR1 as SGHDT and CDR2 as YYEEEE. The CDR3 has 13 residues. CDR3 DNA sequence: TGTGCCAGCAGCTTGTTTAGCGCAGATACGCAGTATTTT. It specifies CASSLFSADTQYF.

This chain joins TRBV5-4 and TRBJ2-7; 8 bases match TRBD2. Trimming took 2 bases from V and 0 from J; bases not matched to a gene: 10. Germline assignment: CDR1 SGHNT and CDR2 YYREEE (reference sequence). CDR3 length: 17 amino acids. The CDR3 DNA follows: TGTGCCAGCAGCTTCGGGCGCTTCAGCGGGAGCTCCTACGAGCAGTACTTC. Residues: CASSFGRFSGSSYEQYF.

The chain carries TRBV11-2 and TRBJ2-7; 10 bases are a match to TRBD1. V lost 2 bases, J lost 4 bases, and 11 bases stayed unmatched. Germline V gene sequence: CDR1 SGHAT, CDR2 FQNNGV. The CDR3 has 17 amino acids. The CDR3 DNA is TGTGCCAGCAGCTTAATGCTGGATGGGACAGGGGTGTACGAGCAGTACTTC. This translates into CASSLMLDGTGVYEQYF. Full variable domain (remainder filled in from reference TRBV11-2 and TRBJ2-7): EAGVAQSPRYKIIEKRQSVAFWCNPISGHATLYWYQQILGQGPKLLIQFQNNGVVDDSQLPKDRFSAERLKGVDSTLKIQPAKLEDSAVYLCASSLMLDGTGVYEQYFGPGTRLTVT.